The 23 T cell receptor beta chains given below trace back to one sample, sequenced in a study of T cells in localized non-small cell lung cancer. Clones were sequenced by immunoSEQ multiplex PCR, and TCRdb holds only the in-frame ones, with some missing. Of about 41,000 clones listed, about 80% were seen once; the top ten hold roughly 8.5%. Sample: PBMCs, taken before any cancer treatment. These receptors originate from a man aged 40 to 70 with stage II lung adenocarcinoma.

The chain couples TRBV28 to TRBJ1-2; D perhaps matches TRBD1 (5 bases). The CDR3 is 14 residues long. V lost 3 bases, J lost 6 bases, and 14 bases lay in between. Germline lookup yields CDR1 MDHEN and CDR2 SYDVKM. CDR3 nucleotides: TGTGCCAGCAGTTTTGGCCCGCAGGGCCATGGCTACACCTTC. This sequence encodes CASSFGPQGHGYTF.

This clone was seen only once. V gene TRBV28 combines with J gene TRBJ2-5; D is unresolved. Germline CDR1 MDHEN, CDR2 SYDVKM. The ends were cut back, 6 bases at V and 4 bases at J, with 3 bases in the middle. CDR3 length equals 10 residues. DNA for the CDR3: TGTGCCAGCAGCCGAGAGACCCAGTACTTC. Its translation is CASSRETQYF.

The rearrangement joins TRBV15 to TRBJ2-1; 10 nucleotides line up with TRBD2. The V segment lost 0 bases and the J segment 1 base; nucleotides outside the gene matches: 6. The CDR3 loop spans 18 amino acids. Per the germline V gene, CDR1 is LNHNV and CDR2 is YYDKDF (reference sequence). CDR3 DNA: TGTGCCACCAGCAGAGACAGGGCTAGCGGGAGTTCCTACAATGAGCAGTTCTTC. Translation gives CATSRDRASGSSYNEQFF.

This clone was observed a few times. The chain's CDR3 is CASSYRSQGVTQYF. The CDR3 DNA reads as TGTGCCAGCAGTTACCGGAGCCAAGGGGTGACCCAGTACTTC. This chain links TRBV6-5 with TRBJ2-5; a weak D match, TRBD1 (5 bases). The CDR3 extends over 14 amino acids. Germline loops: CDR1 MNHEY, CDR2 SVGAGI. The V gene lost 2 bases and the J gene lost 7 bases, with 14 bases spanning the gap.

V is TRBV30 and J is TRBJ1-2; D remains ambiguous. This CDR3 contains 11 residues. V was pared by 1 base and J by 4 bases, with 4 bases between. Germline lookup yields CDR1 GTSNPN and CDR2 SVGIG (reference sequence). CDR3 protein: CAWSGGYGYTF. The CDR3 coding sequence is TGTGCCTGGAGTGGGGGCTATGGCTACACCTTC.

This clone was observed a handful of times. J is TRBJ1-3 and V is TRBV7-9; TRBD1 matches at 7 bases. Germline CDR1 and CDR2: SEHNR and FQNEAQ (reference sequence). This CDR3 has 14 residues. Trimming cost V 4 bases and J 4 bases; bases outside gene matches: 4. The DNA for the CDR3 is TGTGCCAGCAGCTCTCAGGGGGTAGGAAACACCATATATTTT. Protein: CASSSQGVGNTIYF.

This chain uses TRBV9 with TRBJ1-4; D remains unclear. The CDR3 contains 13 residues. In germline, CDR1 is SGDLS, CDR2 YYNGEE. V was clipped by 4 bases and J by 6 bases, with 10 bases between them. In nucleotides, the CDR3 is TGTGCCAGCAGCAAGGCGAGAGATGAAAAACTGTTTTTT. It codes for CASSKARDEKLFF.

This clone was seen more than once but under ten times. The chain carries TRBV2 and TRBJ1-5, with D perhaps matching TRBD1 (6 bases). Looked up from germline, CDR1 is SNHLY and CDR2 is FYNNEI. The V end was cut by 6 bases, the J end by 4 bases, with 16 bases between. This CDR3 region has 15 residues. CDR3 sequence (DNA): TGTGCCAGCAGCCGGGGGGCCGCGGATAATCAGCCCCAGCATTTT. Amino acids: CASSRGAADNQPQHF.

The chain uses TRBV10-3 and TRBJ2-3; 8 bases fit TRBD1. Germline trimming cut 4 bases from V and 4 bases from J; bases unmatched to any gene: 10. The germline V gene has CDR1 ENHRY and CDR2 SYGVKD. This CDR3 is built from 16 residues. This CDR3 reads CAISGPQGASADTQYF. The CDR3 DNA reads TGTGCCATCAGTGGGCCTCAGGGGGCGAGCGCAGATACGCAGTATTTT.

The V and J genes are TRBV28 and TRBJ2-7; D tentatively reads TRBD1 or TRBD2 (5 bases each). Germline assignment: CDR1 MDHEN and CDR2 SYDVKM. The CDR3 has 14 amino acids. The V gene lost 5 bases and the J gene lost 3 bases, with 14 bases spanning the gap. The CDR3 spells CASSLYGTDYEQYF. The CDR3 DNA sequence: TGTGCCAGCAGTCTCTACGGGACCGACTACGAGCAGTACTTC.

The CDR3 DNA reads TGTGCCAGCAGTTTTGCCAAAGGCACTGAAGCTTTCTTT. It codes for CASSFAKGTEAFF. The gene calls are TRBV6-5 and TRBJ1-1; D gene unclear. V shed 4 bases and J shed 4 bases, with 10 bases lying between them. The V gene's germline CDR1 is MNHEY and CDR2 SVGAGI. CDR3 size: 13 residues.

The chain is built from TRBV6-5 and TRBJ2-7, with D maybe TRBD1 (5 bases). Germline assignment: CDR1 MNHEY and CDR2 SVGAGI. Trimming left V 5 bases short and J 2 bases short, with 10 bases between. The CDR3 runs 13 residues. The CDR3 bases are TGTGCCAGCAGTGGCCCAGGGACCTACGAGCAGTACTTC. Residues: CASSGPGTYEQYF.

The chain uses TRBV7-9 and TRBJ2-3; TRBD2 matches at 7 bases. J gave up 2 bases and V 5 bases, and 10 bases lay outside the gene matches. The V gene's germline CDR1 is SEHNR and CDR2 FQNEAQ (reference sequence). The CDR3 consists of 16 residues. CDR3 nucleotide sequence: TGTGCCAGCAGCCCCCTAAGCGGGAAGAACACAGATACGCAGTATTTT. Its protein product is CASSPLSGKNTDTQYF.

This sequence joins TRBV7-8 and TRBJ1-6; D not certain. Germline-derived CDR1 and CDR2 are SGHVS and FQNEAQ. Trimming took 1 base from V and 4 from J, leaving 8 bases between them. The CDR3 is 15 amino acids. Written as DNA, the CDR3 is TGTGCCAGCAGCTTAGTACGGGTATATAATTCACCCCTCCACTTT. Translating gives CASSLVRVYNSPLHF.

The chain joins TRBV10-3 to TRBJ2-3; weak D call: TRBD1 (5 bases). CDR1 is ENHRY, CDR2 SYGVKD, per germline. This CDR3 region has 14 residues. The V and J ends lost 0 bases and 3 bases respectively, with 7 bases between them. In nucleotides, the CDR3 is TGTGCCATCAGTGAGTCCCAGGGAACAGATACGCAGTATTTT. Translating it yields CAISESQGTDTQYF.

The chain recombines TRBV7-2 with TRBJ1-2; D possibly corresponds to TRBD1 (5 bases). This CDR3 region has 14 residues. Germline V lookup: CDR1 SGHTA, CDR2 FQGNSA. Trimming shortened V by 4 bases and J by 0 bases, and 9 bases separated the two germline ends. CDR3 bases: TGTGCCAGCAGCTCTGGGGGAGCTAACTATGGCTACACCTTC. Amino acid sequence: CASSSGGANYGYTF.

V gene TRBV14 combines with J gene TRBJ1-6, with TRBD1 matching over 9 bases. Trimming at V came to 2 bases and at J to 10 bases, leaving 9 bases not matched to a gene. Germline loops: CDR1 SGHDN, CDR2 FVKESK. The CDR3 consists of 16 residues. The CDR3 nucleotides are TGTGCCAGCAGCCAACGACCGGGACAGGGTGGATCACCCCTCCACTTT. Its translation is CASSQRPGQGGSPLHF.

The chain joins TRBV5-6 to TRBJ2-7, with 7 nucleotides matching TRBD2. Germline CDR1 and CDR2: SGHDT and YYEEEE. J was trimmed by 2 bases and V by 2 bases; bases with no gene match: 10. This CDR3 spans 16 amino acids. The CDR3 here is CASSFGLADNTYEQYF. In DNA, the CDR3 is TGTGCCAGCAGCTTTGGGCTAGCGGATAACACCTACGAGCAGTACTTC.

This chain connects TRBV2 to TRBJ2-7, with D perhaps TRBD1 or TRBD2 (6 bases each). The germline V and J ends were trimmed by 7 bases and 5 bases, with 15 bases remaining between them. CDR3 length: 13 residues. CDR1 and CDR2 from the germline V gene are SNHLY and FYNNEI. DNA of the CDR3: TGTGCCAGCAACAAAAGGGGGGCAGACGAGCAGTACTTC. It translates to CASNKRGADEQYF.

The chain is built from TRBV29-1 and TRBJ2-7; 11 bases are shared with TRBD2. V shed 6 bases, J shed 2 bases, and the junction held 12 bases outside the gene matches. The CDR3 extends over 16 amino acids. CDR1 is SQVTM, CDR2 ANQGSEA, per germline. CDR3 DNA sequence: TGCAGCGTGAAGGCCAGACTAGCGGGACGGCCCTACGAGCAGTACTTC. The encoded protein is CSVKARLAGRPYEQYF.

The chain employs TRBV7-6 and TRBJ1-1; possible D gene TRBD1, 6 bases. Germline assignment: CDR1 SGHVS and CDR2 FNYEAQ. The length of the CDR3 is 13 residues. V was shortened by 2 bases and J by 7 bases, with 11 bases between the two germline ends. The CDR3 sequence is CASSLSEGGEAFF. Written as DNA, the CDR3 is TGTGCCAGCAGCTTATCGGAGGGGGGTGAAGCTTTCTTT.

V gene TRBV28 combines with J gene TRBJ2-1, with 8 bases identical to TRBD1. CDR3 length: 16 residues. The V gene's germline CDR1 is MDHEN and CDR2 SYDVKM. The junction had 10 bases not matched to a gene; V was cut back by 2 bases and J by 7 bases. Here the CDR3 DNA reads TGTGCCAGCAGTTTAAATGGACAGGGAATTGAAAATGAGCAGTTCTTC. It specifies CASSLNGQGIENEQFF.

CDR3 amino acids: CASSPLIGENYGYTF. The CDR3 DNA follows: TGTGCCAGCTCACCACTGATTGGGGAGAACTATGGCTACACCTTC. This chain connects TRBV18 to TRBJ1-2, with D uncertain. The CDR3 is 15 amino acids. The V and J ends lost 1 base and 2 bases respectively, with 11 bases between them. Germline V CDR1 and CDR2: KGHSH, LQKENI.